This T cell receptor beta chain was captured in a study of shared clonotypes between healthy human individuals. Study conclusions and caveats: Enrolling few donors narrowed the genetic and exposure-history diversity that was represented.

Details on this clone: Antigen specificity is unknown.

The CDR3 totals 14 residues. CDR1 MNHNS and CDR2 SASEGT come from the germline V gene. The J segment lost 1 base and the V segment lost 7 bases, leaving 5 bases of the junction unmatched. Profiling relied on immunoSEQ multiplex PCR, and the TCRdb table lists in-frame clones only, not all of them. The sample contains some 2,100,000 clones, 95% of which appear only once. J is TRBJ1-1 and V is TRBV6-1; 8 bases align to TRBD1. Specimen: naive CD4+ T cells sorted from blood. Subset in this sample: CD45RA+ positively selected. This TCR was recovered from a man aged 18-30 years in good health. The CDR3 DNA reads as TGTGCCAGCAACAGACAGGGGCGGAACACTGAAGCTTTCTTT. This translates into CASNRQGRNTEAFF.